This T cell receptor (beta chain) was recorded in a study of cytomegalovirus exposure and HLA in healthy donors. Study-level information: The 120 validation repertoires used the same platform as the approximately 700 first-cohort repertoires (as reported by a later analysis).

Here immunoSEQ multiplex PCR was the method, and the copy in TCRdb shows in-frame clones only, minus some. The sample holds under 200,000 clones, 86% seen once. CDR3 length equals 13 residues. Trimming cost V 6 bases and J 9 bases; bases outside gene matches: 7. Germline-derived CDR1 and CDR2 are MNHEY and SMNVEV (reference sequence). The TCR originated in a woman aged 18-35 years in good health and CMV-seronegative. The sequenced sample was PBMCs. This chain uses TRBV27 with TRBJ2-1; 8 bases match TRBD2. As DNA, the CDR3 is TGTGCCAGCAGCCCTACGGCGGGGGGTGAGCAGTTCTTC. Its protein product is CASSPTAGGEQFF.